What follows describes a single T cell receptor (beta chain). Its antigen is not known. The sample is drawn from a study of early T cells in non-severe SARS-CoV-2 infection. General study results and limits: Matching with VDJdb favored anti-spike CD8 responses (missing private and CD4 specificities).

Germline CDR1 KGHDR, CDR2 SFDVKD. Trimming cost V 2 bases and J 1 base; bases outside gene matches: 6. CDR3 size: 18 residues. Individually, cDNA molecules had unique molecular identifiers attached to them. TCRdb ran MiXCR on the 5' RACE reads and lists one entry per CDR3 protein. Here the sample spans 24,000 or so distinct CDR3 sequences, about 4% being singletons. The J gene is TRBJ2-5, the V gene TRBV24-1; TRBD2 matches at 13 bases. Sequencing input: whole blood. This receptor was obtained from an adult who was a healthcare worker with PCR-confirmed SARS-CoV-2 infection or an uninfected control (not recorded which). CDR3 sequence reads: CATSDSRTSGSVQETQYF. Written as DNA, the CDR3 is TGTGCCACCAGTGATTCGCGGACTAGCGGGAGCGTCCAAGAGACCCAGTACTTC.